These 2 T cell receptor beta chains were sequenced from one sample in a study of response to subunit inactivated influenza vaccine (dated by TCRdb to the late 2010s). Library preparation employed RT-PCR. Sequencing took place on an Illumina HiSeq 2500. The raw public data were reprocessed by TCRdb itself: fastp quality trimming at Q25, MiXCR clonotype calling, in-frame beta chains only. Each entry merges the rows of one CDR3 protein and shows their most common DNA and genes. Across this sample there are hundreds of thousands of distinct CDR3 sequences, with over 25% seen only once. The ten largest make up around 1.8% of the sample. The source material was CD4+ T cells sorted from PBMCs, sampled around 5 days after vaccination. The receptors stem from a man aged 50 to 60 who received an inactivated influenza vaccine. Donor details come from another sample of the same person, matched by shared clones.

This clonotype was seen a handful of times. The chain employs TRBV20-1 and TRBJ2-5, with D unclear. The CDR3 length is 11 residues. CDR1 and CDR2 from the germline V gene are DFQATT and SNEGSKA (reference sequence). Trimming removed 4 bases from V and 5 bases from J, with 8 bases in between. CDR3 sequence (DNA): TGCAGTGCTAATAGTGTGGAGACCCAGTACTTC. It is translated as CSANSVETQYF.

The rearrangement uses TRBV5-5 and TRBJ2-1; tentatively, D is TRBD1 (5 bases). Germline V lookup: CDR1 SGHKS, CDR2 YYEKEE (reference sequence). Trimming removed 0 bases at V and 7 bases at J, with 17 bases between. The CDR3 length is 16 residues. The CDR3 sequence: CASSLAARAVTNEQFF. CDR3 nucleotides: TGTGCCAGCAGCTTGGCCGCCAGGGCAGTAACGAATGAGCAGTTCTTC.